The rows below give T cell receptor beta chains drawn from one sample of a study of T cells in Graves' hyperthyroidism and ophthalmopathy. TCRdb passed the multiplex PCR reads through MiXCR, listing each CDR3 protein once. The repertoire holds approximately 640,000 distinct CDR3 sequences, with 45% as singletons. Specimen: peripheral blood or thyroid tissue (not recorded which). The receptors originated from an adult man with Graves' disease, either hyperthyroidism or ophthalmopathy (not recorded which). The CDR3 runs from the conserved cysteine through the conserved F or W. Each record gives: V gene, CDR3 protein.

TRBV7-7	CASSLATGTSYEQYF
TRBV20-1	CSARDRGTGTIYF
TRBV12-3/TRBV12-4	CASSWGRSPLHF
TRBV10-2	CASSESGSQETQYF
TRBV7-2	CASSQAGVRTEAFF
TRBV29-1	CSVLRQAGNTIYF
TRBV15	CATSREMISTDTQYF
TRBV5-8	CASSLVGINSYEQYF
TRBV24-1	CATSDSGHLGYTF
TRBV5-8	CASSQDIPVVNQPQHF
TRBV10-3	CATEGPGQQETQYF
TRBV12-5	CASGLARTPNSPLHF
TRBV7-2	CASSLGQQGARDYGYTF
TRBV20-1	CSARVRLSSSYEQYF
TRBV5-1	CASSPWTGKTYEQYF
TRBV7-9	CASSFRDRDDEKLFF
TRBV2	CASSEGGIGLDGYTF
TRBV6-5	CASSEPGQGTYGYTF
TRBV15	CATADRVANSPLHF
TRBV20-1	CSAREGADRDINSPLHF
TRBV20-1	CSARLAGVAGELFF
TRBV15	CATSSADRGPNEKLFF
TRBV6-1	CASSYDPEAAYGYTF
TRBV7-8	CASSSTGVVGVAFF
TRBV29-1	CSVDSGTRSEKLFF
TRBV10-3	CAISGDGKTDSPLHF
TRBV2	CASSQSDEQYF
TRBV7-2	CASSKAGQGNEKLFF
TRBV5-1	CASSLGAGTAMSSYEQYF
TRBV15	CATSRDRQGAQETQYF
TRBV7-8	CASSLLAVTQYF
TRBV24-1	CATSASLGTQHF
TRBV5-1	CASSFVRSSYEQYF
TRBV14	CASSQALESPLHF
TRBV12-3/TRBV12-4	CASSPHRGTAEAFF
TRBV5-1	CASRGRYLVTGKSGNQPQHF
TRBV6-5	CASRRGTSGIATQYF
TRBV7-6	CASSLVQGAVNTEAFF
TRBV11-1	CASGRRGDGYTF
TRBV29-1	CSVLWGYEQYF
TRBV2	CASSRMNTEASF
TRBV2	CAGSRGGTEAFF
TRBV15	CATGDQANTGELFF
TRBV15	CATSRGDGQLGYTF
TRBV7-9	CASSSVEFLDGYTF
TRBV25-1	CAWSIQSNYGYTF
TRBV7-3	CASSNQQGDYEQYF
TRBV7-3	CASSLTVGAEQYF
TRBV7-8	CASSPRPEKLFF
TRBV20-1	CSARGGPRTQYF
TRBV7-9	CASSMKGGFRSQETQYF
TRBV9	CASSKDDLSAFF
TRBV10-3	CASSYRQGAAYEQYF